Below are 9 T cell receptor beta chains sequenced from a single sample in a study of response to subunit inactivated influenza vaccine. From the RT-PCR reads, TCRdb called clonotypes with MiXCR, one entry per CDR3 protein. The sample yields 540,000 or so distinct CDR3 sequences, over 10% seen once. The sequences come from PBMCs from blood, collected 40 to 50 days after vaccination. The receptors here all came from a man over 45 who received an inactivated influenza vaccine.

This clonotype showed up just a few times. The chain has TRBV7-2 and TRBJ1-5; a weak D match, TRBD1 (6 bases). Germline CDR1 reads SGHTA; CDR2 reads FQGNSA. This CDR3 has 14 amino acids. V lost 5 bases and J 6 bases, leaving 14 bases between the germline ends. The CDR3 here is CASSREQGGQPQHF. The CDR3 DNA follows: TGTGCCAGCAGCAGAGAACAGGGAGGTCAGCCCCAGCATTTT.

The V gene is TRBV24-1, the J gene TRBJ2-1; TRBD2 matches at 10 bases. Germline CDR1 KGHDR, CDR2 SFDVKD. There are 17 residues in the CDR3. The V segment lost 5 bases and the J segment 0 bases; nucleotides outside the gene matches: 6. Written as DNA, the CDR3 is TGTGCCACCAGTGTTTCGGCTAGCGGGAGCTCCTACAATGAGCAGTTCTTC. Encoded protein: CATSVSASGSSYNEQFF.

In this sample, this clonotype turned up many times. The CDR3: CSANQRDSEGNTIYF. CDR3 DNA: TGCAGTGCTAACCAGAGGGACTCGGAAGGAAACACCATATATTTT. V is TRBV20-1 and J is TRBJ1-3; TRBD1 is a possible D gene (5 bases). The CDR3 length is 15 residues. With 4 bases removed from V and 4 bases from J, the gap between germline ends came to 17 bases. CDR1 is DFQATT and CDR2 is SNEGSKA in the germline V gene (reference sequence).

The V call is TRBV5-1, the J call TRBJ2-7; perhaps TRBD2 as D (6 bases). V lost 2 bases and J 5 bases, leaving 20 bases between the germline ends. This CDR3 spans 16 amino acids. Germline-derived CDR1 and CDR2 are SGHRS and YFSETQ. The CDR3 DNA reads TGCGCCAGCAGCTTCACGGGGACCCGGAGGGTCGACGAGCAGTACTTC. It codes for CASSFTGTRRVDEQYF.

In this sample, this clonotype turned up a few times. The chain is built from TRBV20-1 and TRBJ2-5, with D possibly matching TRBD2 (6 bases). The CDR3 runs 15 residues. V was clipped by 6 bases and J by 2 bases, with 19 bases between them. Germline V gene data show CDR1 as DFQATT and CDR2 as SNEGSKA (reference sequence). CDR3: CSAPLGAGTQETQYF. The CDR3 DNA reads TGCAGTGCCCCCCTAGGGGCGGGAACACAAGAGACCCAGTACTTC.

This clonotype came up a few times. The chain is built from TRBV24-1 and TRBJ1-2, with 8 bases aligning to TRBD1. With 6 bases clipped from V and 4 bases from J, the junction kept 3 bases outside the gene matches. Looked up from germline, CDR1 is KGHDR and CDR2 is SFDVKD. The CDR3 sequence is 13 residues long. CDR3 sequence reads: CATSYGTGYGYTF. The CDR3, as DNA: TGTGCCACCAGTTACGGGACAGGCTATGGCTACACCTTC.

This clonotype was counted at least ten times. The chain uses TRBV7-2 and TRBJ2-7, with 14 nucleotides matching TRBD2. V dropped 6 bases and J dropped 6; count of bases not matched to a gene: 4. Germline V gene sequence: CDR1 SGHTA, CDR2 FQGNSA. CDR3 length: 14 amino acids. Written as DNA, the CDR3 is TGTGCCAGCAGTTTGGGACTAGCGGGAGTCGAGCAGTACTTC. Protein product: CASSLGLAGVEQYF. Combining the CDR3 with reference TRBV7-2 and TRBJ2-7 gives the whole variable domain GAGVSQSPSNKVTEKGKDVELRCDPISGHTALYWYRQSLGQGLEFLIYFQGNSAPDKSGLPSDRFSAERTGGSVSTLTIQRTQQEDSAVYLCASSLGLAGVEQYFGPGTRLTVT.

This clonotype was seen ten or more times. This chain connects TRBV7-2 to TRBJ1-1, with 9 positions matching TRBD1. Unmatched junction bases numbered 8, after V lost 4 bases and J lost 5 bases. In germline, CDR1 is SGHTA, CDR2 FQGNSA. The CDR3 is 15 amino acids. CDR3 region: CASSYATGGATEAFF. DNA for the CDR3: TGTGCCAGCAGCTACGCTACAGGGGGCGCAACTGAAGCTTTCTTT.

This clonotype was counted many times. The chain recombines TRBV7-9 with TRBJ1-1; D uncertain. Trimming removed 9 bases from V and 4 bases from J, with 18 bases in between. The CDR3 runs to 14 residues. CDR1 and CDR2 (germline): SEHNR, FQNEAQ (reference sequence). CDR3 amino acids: CASQSLGSITEAFF. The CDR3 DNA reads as TGTGCCAGTCAGAGCTTGGGCAGCATCACTGAAGCTTTCTTT.